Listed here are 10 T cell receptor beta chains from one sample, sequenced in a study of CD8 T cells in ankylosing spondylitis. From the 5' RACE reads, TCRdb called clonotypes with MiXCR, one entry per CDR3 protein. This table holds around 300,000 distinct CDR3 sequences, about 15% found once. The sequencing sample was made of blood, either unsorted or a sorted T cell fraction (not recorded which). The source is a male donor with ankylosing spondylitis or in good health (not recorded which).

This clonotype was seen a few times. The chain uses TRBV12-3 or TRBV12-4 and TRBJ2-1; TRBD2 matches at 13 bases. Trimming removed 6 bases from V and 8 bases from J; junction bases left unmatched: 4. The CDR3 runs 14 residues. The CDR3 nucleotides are TGTGCCAGCAGGGGGACTAGCGGGATATATGAGCAGTTCTTC. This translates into CASRGTSGIYEQFF.

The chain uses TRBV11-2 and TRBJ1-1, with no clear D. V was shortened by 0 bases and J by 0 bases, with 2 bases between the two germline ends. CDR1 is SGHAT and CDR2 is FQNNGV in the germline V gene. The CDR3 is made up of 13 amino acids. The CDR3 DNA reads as TGTGCCAGCAGCTTAGACATGAACACTGAAGCTTTCTTT. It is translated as CASSLDMNTEAFF.

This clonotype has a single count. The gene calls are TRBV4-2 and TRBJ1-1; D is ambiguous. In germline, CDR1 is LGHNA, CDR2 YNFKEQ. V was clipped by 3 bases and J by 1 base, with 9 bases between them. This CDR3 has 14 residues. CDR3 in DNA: TGTGCCAGCAGCCAGAAGGGTAAGAACACTGAAGCTTTCTTT. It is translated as CASSQKGKNTEAFF.

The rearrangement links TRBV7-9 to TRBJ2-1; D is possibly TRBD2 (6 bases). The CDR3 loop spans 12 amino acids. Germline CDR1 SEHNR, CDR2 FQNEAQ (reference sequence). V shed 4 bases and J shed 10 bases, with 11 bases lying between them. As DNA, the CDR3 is TGTGCCAGCAGCTCGACTAGTATGGAGCAGTTCTTC. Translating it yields CASSSTSMEQFF.

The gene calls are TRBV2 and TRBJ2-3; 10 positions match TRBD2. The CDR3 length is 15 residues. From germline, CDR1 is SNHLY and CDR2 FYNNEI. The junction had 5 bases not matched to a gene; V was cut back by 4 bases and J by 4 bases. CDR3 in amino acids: CASSGLAGVADTQYF. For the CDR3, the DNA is TGTGCCAGCAGTGGGCTAGCGGGAGTAGCAGATACGCAGTATTTT.

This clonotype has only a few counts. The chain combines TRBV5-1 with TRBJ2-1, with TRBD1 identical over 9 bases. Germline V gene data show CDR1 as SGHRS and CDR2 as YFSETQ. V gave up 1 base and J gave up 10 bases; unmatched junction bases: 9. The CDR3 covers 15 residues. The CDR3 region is CASSLTTGGSGEQFF. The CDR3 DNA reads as TGCGCCAGCAGCTTGACCACAGGGGGCAGCGGAGAGCAGTTCTTC.

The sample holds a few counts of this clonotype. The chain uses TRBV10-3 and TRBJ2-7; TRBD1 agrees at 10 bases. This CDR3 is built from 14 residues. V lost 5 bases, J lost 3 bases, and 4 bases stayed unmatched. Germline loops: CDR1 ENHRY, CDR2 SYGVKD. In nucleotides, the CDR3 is TGTGCCATCAGTTTGGGACAGGGGATCTACGAGCAGTACTTC. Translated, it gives CAISLGQGIYEQYF.

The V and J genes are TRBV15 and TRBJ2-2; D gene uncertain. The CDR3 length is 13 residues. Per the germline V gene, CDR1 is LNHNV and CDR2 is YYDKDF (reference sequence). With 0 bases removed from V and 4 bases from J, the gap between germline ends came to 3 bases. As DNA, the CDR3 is TGTGCCACCAGCAGAGAGCCCACCGGGGAGCTGTTTTTT. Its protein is CATSREPTGELFF.

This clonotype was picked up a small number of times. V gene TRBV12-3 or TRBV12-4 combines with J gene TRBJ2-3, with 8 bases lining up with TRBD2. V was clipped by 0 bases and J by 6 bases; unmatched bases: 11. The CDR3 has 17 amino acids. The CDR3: CASSLALSGGGADTQYF. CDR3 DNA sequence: TGTGCCAGCAGTTTAGCGTTAAGCGGGGGAGGGGCGGATACGCAGTATTTT.

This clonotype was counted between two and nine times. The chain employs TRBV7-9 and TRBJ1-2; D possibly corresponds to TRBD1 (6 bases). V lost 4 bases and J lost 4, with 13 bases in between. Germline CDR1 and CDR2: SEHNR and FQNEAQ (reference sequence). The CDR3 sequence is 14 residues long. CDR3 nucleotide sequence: TGTGCCAGCAGCTCCCAGGGGCCAGGCTATGGCTACACCTTC. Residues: CASSSQGPGYGYTF.